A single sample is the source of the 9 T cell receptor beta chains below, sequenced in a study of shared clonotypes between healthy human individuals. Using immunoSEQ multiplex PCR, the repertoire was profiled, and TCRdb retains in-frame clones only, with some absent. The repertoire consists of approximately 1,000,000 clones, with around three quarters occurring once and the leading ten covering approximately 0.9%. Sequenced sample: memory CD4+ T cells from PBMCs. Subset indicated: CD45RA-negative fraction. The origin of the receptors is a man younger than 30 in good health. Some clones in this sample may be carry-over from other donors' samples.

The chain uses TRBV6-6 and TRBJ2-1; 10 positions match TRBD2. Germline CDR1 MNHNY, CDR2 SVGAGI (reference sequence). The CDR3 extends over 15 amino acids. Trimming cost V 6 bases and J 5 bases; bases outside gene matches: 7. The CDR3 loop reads CASRTGTSVNNEQFF. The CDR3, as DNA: TGTGCCAGCAGGACCGGGACTAGCGTCAACAATGAGCAGTTCTTC.

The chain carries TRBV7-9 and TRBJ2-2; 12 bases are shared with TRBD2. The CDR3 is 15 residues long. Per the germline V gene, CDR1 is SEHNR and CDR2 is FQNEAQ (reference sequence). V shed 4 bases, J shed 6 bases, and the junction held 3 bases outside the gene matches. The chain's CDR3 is CASSSRLAGAGELFF. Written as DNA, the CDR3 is TGTGCCAGCAGCTCACGACTAGCGGGAGCCGGGGAGCTGTTTTTT.

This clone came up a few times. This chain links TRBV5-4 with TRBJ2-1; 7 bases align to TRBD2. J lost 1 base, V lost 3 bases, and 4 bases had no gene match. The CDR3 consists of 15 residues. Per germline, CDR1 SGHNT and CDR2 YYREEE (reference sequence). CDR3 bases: TGTGCCAGCAGCTCCCAAGCGGGATCCTACAATGAGCAGTTCTTC. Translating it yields CASSSQAGSYNEQFF.

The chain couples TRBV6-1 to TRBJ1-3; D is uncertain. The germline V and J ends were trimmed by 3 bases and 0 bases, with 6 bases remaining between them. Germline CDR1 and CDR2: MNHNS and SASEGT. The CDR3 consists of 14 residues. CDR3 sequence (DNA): TGTGCCAGCAGTGAGTACAGCTCTGGAAACACCATATATTTT. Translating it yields CASSEYSSGNTIYF.

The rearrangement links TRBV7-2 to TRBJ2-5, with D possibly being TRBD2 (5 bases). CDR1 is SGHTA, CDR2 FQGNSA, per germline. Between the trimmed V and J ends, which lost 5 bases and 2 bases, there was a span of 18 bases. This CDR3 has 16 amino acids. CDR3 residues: CASSPPGSRLQETQYF. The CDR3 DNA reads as TGTGCCAGCAGCCCTCCGGGGAGCCGGCTGCAAGAGACCCAGTACTTC.

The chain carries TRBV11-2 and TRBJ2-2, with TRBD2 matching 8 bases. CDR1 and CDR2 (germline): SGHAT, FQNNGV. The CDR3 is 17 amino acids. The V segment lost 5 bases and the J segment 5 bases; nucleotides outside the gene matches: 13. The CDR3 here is CASSRELAAGGTGELFF. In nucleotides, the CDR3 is TGTGCCAGCAGCCGAGAACTAGCGGCGGGAGGTACCGGGGAGCTGTTTTTT.

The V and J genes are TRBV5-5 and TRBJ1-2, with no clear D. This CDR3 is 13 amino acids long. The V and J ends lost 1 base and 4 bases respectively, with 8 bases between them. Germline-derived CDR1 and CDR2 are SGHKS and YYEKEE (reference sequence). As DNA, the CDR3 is TGTGCCAGCAGCTTGTTGCGGATCTATGGCTACACCTTC. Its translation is CASSLLRIYGYTF.

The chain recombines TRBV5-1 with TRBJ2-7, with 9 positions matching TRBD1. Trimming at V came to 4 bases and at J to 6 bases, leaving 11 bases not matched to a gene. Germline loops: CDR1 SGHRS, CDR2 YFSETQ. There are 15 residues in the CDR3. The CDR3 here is CASSLTGTGLGEQYF. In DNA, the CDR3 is TGCGCCAGCAGCCTGACCGGGACAGGGCTTGGCGAGCAGTACTTC.

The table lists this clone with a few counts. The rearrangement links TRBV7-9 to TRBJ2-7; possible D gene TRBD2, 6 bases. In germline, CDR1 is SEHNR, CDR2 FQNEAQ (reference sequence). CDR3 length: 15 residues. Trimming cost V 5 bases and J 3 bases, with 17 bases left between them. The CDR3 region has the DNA TGTGCCAGCAGCGCAACGGGAGTCGGTCTCTACGAGCAGTACTTC. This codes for CASSATGVGLYEQYF.